Shown below are 8 T cell receptor beta chains from a single sample sequenced in a study of cytomegalovirus exposure and HLA in healthy donors. With 60 Vbeta and 13 Jbeta primers, the PCR was carried out. Here immunoSEQ multiplex PCR was the method, and the copy in TCRdb shows in-frame clones only, minus some. The sample shows approximately 190,000 clones, more than 75% of them seen only once. Material: PBMCs. The receptors here all came from a woman aged 45-59 years in good health and CMV-seropositive.

V and J are TRBV11-3 and TRBJ2-1; 8 positions match TRBD2. The CDR3 runs to 15 residues. The junction had 9 bases not matched to a gene; V was cut back by 5 bases and J by 6 bases. Germline CDR1 and CDR2: SGHNT and YENEEA. CDR3 region: CASSLASGYSNEQFF. The CDR3 nucleotides read TGTGCCAGCAGCCTCGCTAGCGGGTACTCCAATGAGCAGTTCTTC.

The chain recombines TRBV7-6 with TRBJ2-6; 7 bases map to TRBD2. Germline V lookup: CDR1 SGHVS, CDR2 FNYEAQ. V lost 5 bases to trimming and J lost 0 bases; unmatched junction nucleotides: 4. The CDR3 consists of 16 residues. In DNA, the CDR3 is TGTGCCAGCAGCCCTGGGGGGGGCTCTGGGGCCAACGTCCTGACTTTC. Translation gives CASSPGGGSGANVLTF.

The rearrangement joins TRBV5-6 to TRBJ2-3, with TRBD1 matching 7 bases. The J segment lost 3 bases and the V segment lost 0 bases, leaving 4 bases of the junction unmatched. The CDR3 is 15 amino acids. In germline, CDR1 is SGHDT, CDR2 YYEEEE. CDR3 sequence: CASSLARQGTDTQYF. In DNA, the CDR3 is TGTGCCAGCAGCTTGGCCCGACAGGGAACAGATACGCAGTATTTT.

The chain links TRBV9 to TRBJ2-5; 7 bases align to TRBD1. Germline values: CDR1 SGDLS, CDR2 YYNGEE. The length of the CDR3 is 15 residues. The V and J ends lost 4 bases and 5 bases, in that order; junction bases with no gene match: 11. The CDR3 here is CASSHSGQMAETQYF. The CDR3 DNA reads as TGTGCCAGCAGCCATTCGGGACAGATGGCGGAGACCCAGTACTTC.

The chain has TRBV6-5 and TRBJ2-7; 9 bases line up with TRBD1. The CDR3 is 13 residues long. Germline values: CDR1 MNHEY, CDR2 SVGAGI. V dropped 6 bases and J dropped 2; count of bases not matched to a gene: 2. Here the CDR3 DNA reads TGTGCCAGCAGCACAGGGGGCCCCTACGAGCAGTACTTC. Its translation: CASSTGGPYEQYF.

The chain joins TRBV4-1 to TRBJ2-7; 7 bases map to TRBD2. Unmatched junction bases numbered 13, after V lost 4 bases and J lost 4 bases. There are 16 residues in the CDR3. CDR1 and CDR2 from the germline V gene are MGHRA and YSYEKL. The CDR3 sequence: CASSPPGTSGGYEQYF. As DNA, the CDR3 is TGCGCCAGCAGCCCACCCGGGACCTCGGGGGGATACGAGCAGTACTTC.

This chain connects TRBV7-3 to TRBJ2-1; the D gene is possibly TRBD2 (6 bases). Trimming pared 1 base from V and 0 bases from J, leaving 7 bases between. The germline V gene has CDR1 SGHTA and CDR2 FQGTGA. This CDR3 is 15 amino acids long. CDR3 nucleotides: TGTGCCAGCAGCTTAAGCGGGGACTCCTACAATGAGCAGTTCTTC. Protein product: CASSLSGDSYNEQFF.

The genes are TRBV27 and TRBJ2-7, with D uncertain. The CDR3 runs 15 residues. CDR1 and CDR2 (germline): MNHEY, SMNVEV (reference sequence). Trimming pared 2 bases from V and 3 bases from J, leaving 14 bases between. The CDR3 protein is CASSLIGSTDYEQYF. CDR3 nucleotides: TGTGCCAGCAGTTTAATAGGATCGACTGACTACGAGCAGTACTTC.